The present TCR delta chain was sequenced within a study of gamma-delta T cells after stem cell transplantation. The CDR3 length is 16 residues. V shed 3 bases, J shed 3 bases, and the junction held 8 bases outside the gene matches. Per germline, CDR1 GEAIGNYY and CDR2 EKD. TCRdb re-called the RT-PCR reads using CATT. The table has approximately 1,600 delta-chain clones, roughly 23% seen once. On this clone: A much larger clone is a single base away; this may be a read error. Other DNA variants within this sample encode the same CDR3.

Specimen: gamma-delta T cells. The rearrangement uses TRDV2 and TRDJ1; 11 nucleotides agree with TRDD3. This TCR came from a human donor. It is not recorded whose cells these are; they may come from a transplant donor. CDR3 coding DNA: TGTGCCTGTGACGCGCTGGGGGATACAGGGGCCGATAAACTCATCTTT. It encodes CACDALGDTGADKLIF.